This TCR beta chain was recorded in a study of T cell responses to AZD1222 COVID-19 vaccine. Whole-study results and caveats: Only a handful of AZD1222 recipients, several in all, had baseline seropositivity. The sample set comprised mostly white British donors with more females, and clonal diversity was possibly underestimated.

Turning to this clone: Its target is not known.

TCRdb's copy holds only in-frame clones and misses some; the assay was immunoSEQ multiplex PCR. The table records some 140,000 clones, roughly nine tenths of them present only once. The CDR3 has 12 amino acids. The germline V gene encodes CDR1 MNHEY and CDR2 SVGAGI. The V end lost 7 bases, the J end lost 6 bases, and 9 bases lay between the germline ends. The chain recombines TRBV6-5 with TRBJ2-2; D gene ambiguous. This TCR was recovered from an adult in good health. The specimen was peripheral blood, collected on day 0 of MenACWY control vaccination. DNA for the CDR3: TGTGCCAGCACCCCTGGGTCCGGGGAGCTGTTTTTT. Translation gives CASTPGSGELFF.